This TCR beta chain stems from a study of cytomegalovirus exposure and HLA in healthy donors. The CDR3 spans 12 residues. J lost 6 bases, V lost 6 bases, and 1 base had no gene match. The germline gives CDR1 MRHNA, CDR2 SNTAGT. 60 Vbeta and 13 Jbeta primers were used in PCR. Assay used: immunoSEQ multiplex PCR; TCRdb lists only in-frame clones, some missing. Among 100,000 or so clones listed, 77% were seen once. This TCR derives from a middle-aged man in good health and CMV-seropositive. The sequenced material came from PBMCs. The gene calls are TRBV6-4 and TRBJ2-2; TRBD1 agrees at 7 bases. The CDR3 protein is CASRGTAGELFF. As DNA, the CDR3 is TGTGCCAGCAGGGGGACAGCCGGGGAGCTGTTTTTT.